This TCR beta chain was recorded in a study of blood T cells in healthy people across ages. Study details: Per two T cells, template switching captured roughly one barcoded beta molecule. Study results and caveats: Unsorted PBMCs prevented conclusive naive versus antigen-experienced comparison.

Alongside a J-beta primer mix, a sample-barcoded 5' primer served in a second PCR lasting about 7 to 12 cycles. MiXCR was run by TCRdb on the 5' RACE reads, yielding one entry per CDR3 protein. The sample has over 600,000 distinct CDR3 sequences; around 20% are singletons. Caucasian individuals from Russia who were healthy and aged roughly 6 to 95 acted as donors. There were at least 6 micrograms of total RNA extracted from every sample. This CDR3 comprises 14 residues. Between the trimmed V and J ends, which lost 5 bases and 1 base, there was a span of 11 bases. Concerning this clonotype: The antigen is unknown. A clone one base away is much larger, so this may be a read error. The conserved final phenylalanine or tryptophan is absent from the CDR3, which likely points to a read error.

Sequencing was done on a sample of blood. The receptor comes from a man in his sixties or seventies in good health. This sequence joins TRBV12-3 or TRBV12-4 and TRBJ1-1; unclear D gene. The CDR3 bases are TGTGCCAGCAGTCCGGGAGCTGAGAACACTGAAGCTTTCTCT. Amino acids: CASSPGAENTEAFS.